In this sample, the clone carrying this T cell receptor (beta chain) turned up a few times. What it binds is unknown. Extraction and reverse transcription of RNA yielded cDNA as the sequencing template. TCRdb keeps only in-frame clones here, not all; method: immunoSEQ multiplex PCR. This table has roughly 280,000 clones, approximately 60% appearing once. This record belongs to a study of CD8+ T cells in alopecia areata. About the research overall: Tofacitinib ran for 6 to 18 months before 6 months off drug. Findings of the study overall: Among patients, TCR sharing was less clear than in mice, a difference possibly due in part to HLA diversity in the patient population. Clonality was higher in lesional than normal scalp, especially in alopecia totalis/universalis.

Germline CDR1 reads SGHKS; CDR2 reads YYEKEE (reference sequence). The CDR3 is 15 residues long. Deletions cut 0 bases from V and 2 bases from J, with 10 bases between. The treatment: oral pan-JAK inhibitor, 5-10 mg twice daily. Alopecia areata patients had lesional scalp punch biopsies and peripheral blood taken from them. The sequence derives from a human donor with alopecia areata. Here the sequenced sample was CD4+ T cells sorted from blood, taken at week 52, from a patient treated with tofacitinib. The rearrangement uses TRBV5-5 and TRBJ2-3; D is uncertain. In DNA form, the CDR3 reads TGTGCCAGCAGCTTGGGCCTATTATACACAGATACGCAGTATTTT. This translates into CASSLGLLYTDTQYF.